This record covers a single T cell receptor beta chain. What antigen it recognizes has not been identified. Per-base quality was not reported, and no clone a single base away is much larger than it. TCRbeta CDR3 regions were amplified from genomic DNA using the immunoSEQ Assay, a bias-controlled multiplex PCR. On the study's bioinformatics: The number of nucleated cells in each sample was estimated from the amplification of reference gene primers within the assay. To quantify the absolute abundance of each unique TCRbeta CDR3 rearrangement, sequence reads were collapsed and filtered. For each sample, productive Simpson clonality was calculated by taking the square root of Simpson's diversity index across productive rearrangements. As stored in TCRdb, this immuneACCESS dataset retains in-frame rearrangements with V and J assigned. A fraction of the clones does not appear; measured against another copy, unresolved V genes explain less than half of the discrepancy, and the remainder lacks a known reason. Clone size and V and J calls were adopted from that table, with D and trimming inferred from the DNA. The sample table holds 300,000 to 400,000 clones, of which over 70% were seen once. The top ten clonotypes cover about 3% of the sample.

This record comes from a study of blood T cell repertoires in COVID-19 (dated by TCRdb to the early 2020s). Some background on the complete study: Collaborator samples came from the United States, Italy and Spain and covered acute and convalescent phases of COVID-19. A freely available public database, intended as a resource for researchers studying the immune response to SARS-CoV-2, is where the repertoires were released. Where available, HLA class I and class II types were taken from metadata supplied by the sample provider and were not determined by assay-based typing. Subjects who had been exposed to COVID-19, were actively infected with it, or had recovered from it provided the deeply sampled blood TCRbeta repertoires that made up the dataset. Nearly every sample came with metadata listing a de-identified subject ID, COVID-19 status, age in years and sex. The prospective study material was composed of cDNA or gDNA derived from T cells, B-cell-depleted T cells, or PBMCs. The samples were drawn from the first 160 participants of the ongoing ImmuneRACE study and from 1,254 subjects provided by 6 global collaborators. Points the paper makes about the study in general: How much clinical and demographic metadata was included differed by source and by participant, and the metadata was provided uncurated.

V lost 0 bases and J lost 3 bases; the stretch between them is 18 bases long. The germline V gene (reference sequence) gives CDR1 as LGHDT and CDR2 as YNNKEL. From cysteine to phenylalanine, the CDR3 is 17 amino acids long. Only the CDR3 part of the read is kept: 51 bases, read in frame from the first base. Collaborating institutions collected whole blood in K2EDTA tubes following their own protocols. Collaborator samples were shipped for TCRbeta analysis as frozen whole blood, isolated PBMCs, or DNA extracted from either sample type. The sample taken for sequencing was peripheral blood. This clonotype originated in a young man with active or convalescent COVID-19. The chain employs TRBV3-1 (or the pseudogene TRBV3-2) and TRBJ2-7; no D gene is confidently identified. The bases are TGTGCCAGCAGCCAAGAGTCACATTTCGCGGTGAACTACGAGCAGTACTTC. This gives the protein CASSQESHFAVNYEQYF.